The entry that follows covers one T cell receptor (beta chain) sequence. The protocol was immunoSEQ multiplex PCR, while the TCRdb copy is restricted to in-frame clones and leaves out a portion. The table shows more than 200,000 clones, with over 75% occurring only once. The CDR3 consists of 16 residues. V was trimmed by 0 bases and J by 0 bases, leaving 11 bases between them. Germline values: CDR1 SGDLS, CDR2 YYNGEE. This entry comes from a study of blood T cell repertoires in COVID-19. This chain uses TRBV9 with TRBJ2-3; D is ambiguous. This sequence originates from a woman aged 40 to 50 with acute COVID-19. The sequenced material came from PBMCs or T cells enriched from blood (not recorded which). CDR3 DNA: TGTGCCAGCAGCGTAGGTTCCGTCTCTAGCACAGATACGCAGTATTTT. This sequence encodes CASSVGSVSSTDTQYF.